Following are 5 T cell receptor beta chains from one sample sequenced in a study of T cells after somatic rescue of genetic block. Sequencing used immunoSEQ multiplex PCR; TCRdb keeps in-frame clones, though not all of them. The sample yields approximately 70,000 clones, approximately 91% seen once. The source material was peripheral blood mononuclear cells (PBMCs). The receptors originated from a young man.

This chain links TRBV7-2 with TRBJ2-3; D might be TRBD1 or TRBD2, each matching 7 bases. The CDR3 has 17 amino acids. Germline V CDR1 and CDR2: SGHTA, FQGNSA. V gave up 3 bases and J gave up 0 bases, with 16 bases separating them. This CDR3 reads CASSLGGQRGSTDTQYF. Here the CDR3 DNA reads TGTGCCAGCAGCTTGGGGGGACAGCGGGGTAGCACAGATACGCAGTATTTT.

CDR3 sequence: CASSFRGTEQNSYEQYF. The DNA for the CDR3 is TGCGCCAGCAGCTTTAGGGGGACAGAACAGAACTCCTACGAGCAGTACTTC. The gene calls are TRBV5-1 and TRBJ2-7; 7 bases match TRBD1. V trimming: 2 bases; J trimming: 0 bases; junction bases outside the gene matches: 11. Germline V gives CDR1 SGHRS, CDR2 YFSETQ. The CDR3 length is 17 residues. Full variable domain (missing parts from reference TRBV5-1 and TRBJ2-7): KAGVTQTPRYLIKTRGQQVTLSCSPISGHRSVSWYQQTPGQGLQFLFEYFSETQRNKGNFPGRFSGRQFSNSRSEMNVSTLELGDSALYLCASSFRGTEQNSYEQYFGPGTRLTVT.

V and J are TRBV7-3 and TRBJ2-1, with 10 bases lining up with TRBD2. The CDR3 is 14 residues long. Looked up from germline, CDR1 is SGHTA and CDR2 is FQGTGA. After removal of 5 bases from V and 4 bases from J, the junction contained 2 bases not matched to a gene. CDR3 region: CASSPAGGYNEQFF. The CDR3 DNA reads TGTGCCAGCAGCCCAGCGGGGGGGTACAATGAGCAGTTCTTC.

V usage is TRBV13 and J usage is TRBJ2-4; D not certain. Trimming removed 4 bases from V and 7 bases from J, with 11 bases in between. CDR1 PRHDT and CDR2 FYEKMQ come from the germline V gene (reference sequence). The CDR3 contains 13 residues. CDR3 region: CASSSMEGNIQYF. CDR3 nucleotides: TGTGCCAGCAGCTCGATGGAAGGGAACATTCAGTACTTC.

The chain links TRBV6-6 to TRBJ1-1; D not certain. Germline assignment: CDR1 MNHNY and CDR2 SVGAGI (reference sequence). CDR3 length: 12 residues. Trimming removed 6 bases at V and 2 bases at J, with 7 bases between. CDR3 sequence (DNA): TGTGCCAGCAGAAAGCTTAACACTGAAGCTTTCTTT. Translated, it gives CASRKLNTEAFF.